A single TCR beta chain is shown here with its context. The source of the sample is a study of blood T cell repertoires in COVID-19. About the research overall: COVID-19 samples from acute and convalescent phases originated in the United States, Italy and Spain. Sources were T cells, B-cell-depleted T cells, or PBMCs; the material itself was cDNA or gDNA.

The CDR3 is 17 amino acids. Looked up from germline, CDR1 is LNHDA and CDR2 is SQIVND (reference sequence). Trimming cost V 0 bases and J 4 bases, with 17 bases left between them. Authors' analysis steps: Amplification from reference gene primers served as the basis for estimated nucleated cell counts. The repertoire was sequenced with immunoSEQ multiplex PCR; TCRdb's copy has only in-frame clones and lacks some. The DNA was the basis for D and trimming; V, J and clone size are from that table. The table lists roughly 100,000 clones, around nine tenths of them singletons. This receptor was obtained from a human donor in a cohort sampled during active COVID-19. Source material: peripheral blood. V gene TRBV19 combines with J gene TRBJ2-3, with D possibly being TRBD1 (6 bases). CDR3 amino acids: CASSIDSHRVLADTQYF. The CDR3 region has the DNA TGTGCCAGTAGTATAGATTCCCACAGGGTCTTGGCAGATACGCAGTATTTT.